A single sample gave rise to the 10 T cell receptor beta chains below, sequenced in a study of blood T cells in healthy people across ages. Primed by a sample-barcoded 5' primer and a J-beta primer mix, a second PCR proceeded for 7 to 11 cycles. TCRdb passed the 5' RACE reads through MiXCR, listing each CDR3 protein once. This table has hundreds of thousands of distinct CDR3 sequences, 20% to 25% appearing once. Sequencing was carried out using blood. The receptors here all came from a man aged 70 or older in good health.

This clonotype has just a few counts. This chain links TRBV20-1 with TRBJ2-7; D might be TRBD2 (6 bases). In germline, CDR1 is DFQATT, CDR2 SNEGSKA (reference sequence). Trimming removed 5 bases from V and 3 bases from J, with 17 bases in between. This CDR3 contains 14 residues. CDR3 protein: CSASTSPWGYEQYF. CDR3 coding DNA: TGCAGTGCTTCAACTAGCCCGTGGGGCTACGAGCAGTACTTC.

The gene calls are TRBV29-1 and TRBJ2-3; D is uncertain. Germline loops: CDR1 SQVTM, CDR2 ANQGSEA. The germline V and J ends were trimmed by 4 bases and 6 bases, with 8 bases remaining between them. The CDR3 length is 11 residues. DNA of the CDR3: TGCAGCGTTGGCCAGACTGATACGCAGTATTTT. Residues: CSVGQTDTQYF.

This clonotype was seen a few times. The gene calls are TRBV20-1 and TRBJ2-5; a possible D gene is TRBD2 (7 bases). The CDR3 loop spans 13 amino acids. Germline V gene lookup returns CDR1 DFQATT and CDR2 SNEGSKA (reference sequence). The V end was cut by 6 bases, the J end by 1 base, with 12 bases between. CDR3 sequence: CSAVGGAQETQYF. The CDR3 nucleotides are TGCAGTGCAGTGGGGGGGGCCCAAGAGACCCAGTACTTC.

The chain couples TRBV2 to TRBJ1-2; TRBD1 is a possible D gene (5 bases). Per the germline V gene, CDR1 is SNHLY and CDR2 is FYNNEI. This CDR3 has 13 amino acids. V was pared by 7 bases and J by 9 bases, with 18 bases between. CDR3 loop: CASTQGAGYSYTF. For the CDR3, the DNA is TGTGCCAGCACCCAAGGGGCCGGGTATAGCTACACCTTC.

This clonotype turned up a few times. The V gene is TRBV20-1, the J gene TRBJ2-3, with TRBD2 matching 10 bases. Germline CDR1 DFQATT, CDR2 SNEGSKA (reference sequence). The V gene end was trimmed by 4 bases and the J gene end by 2 bases; junction bases not matched to a gene: 9. The CDR3 consists of 16 residues. The CDR3 DNA follows: TGCAGTGCTATCCTCTGGACTAGCGGAAACACAGATACGCAGTATTTT. This gives the protein CSAILWTSGNTDTQYF.

This clonotype was seen at least ten times. The chain carries TRBV7-2 and TRBJ2-3; D uncertain. Trimming cost V 3 bases and J 5 bases, with 12 bases left between them. The CDR3 totals 14 residues. Looked up from germline, CDR1 is SGHTA and CDR2 is FQGNSA. Here the CDR3 reads CASSLIPYRDTQYF. The CDR3 nucleotides are TGTGCCAGCAGCTTGATCCCCTATAGAGATACGCAGTATTTT.

The V gene is TRBV7-2, the J gene TRBJ1-1; TRBD1 is a possible D gene (6 bases). The CDR3 has 15 residues. Germline-derived CDR1 and CDR2 are SGHTA and FQGNSA. The V and J ends lost 1 base and 1 base respectively, with 10 bases between them. The CDR3 nucleotides are TGTGCCAGCAGCTTAGAGGAGGGGGGGAACACTGAAGCTTTCTTT. It encodes CASSLEEGGNTEAFF.

This clonotype was seen a handful of times. This chain uses TRBV6-6 with TRBJ2-7; 9 bases fit TRBD1. This CDR3 contains 15 residues. V trimming: 4 bases; J trimming: 2 bases; junction bases outside the gene matches: 6. Germline V gives CDR1 MNHNY, CDR2 SVGAGI (reference sequence). The CDR3 region is CASSSAGTGTYEQYF. As DNA, the CDR3 is TGTGCCAGCAGTTCCGCCGGGACAGGGACCTACGAGCAGTACTTC.

V gene TRBV29-1 combines with J gene TRBJ2-1; D unresolved. V was pared by 6 bases and J by 6 bases, with 15 bases between. Germline V CDR1 and CDR2: SQVTM, ANQGSEA. The CDR3 has 13 amino acids. Here the CDR3 DNA reads TGCAGCGTCGGAGTGGGGATTCGCAATGAGCAGTTCTTC. This codes for CSVGVGIRNEQFF.

In DNA, the CDR3 is TGCAGTGCTAGAGATCGACGGGCCTACAATGAGCAGTTCTTC. Translating it yields CSARDRRAYNEQFF. The chain couples TRBV20-1 to TRBJ2-1; D is uncertain. V was clipped by 0 bases and J by 2 bases, with 8 bases between them. Germline lookup yields CDR1 DFQATT and CDR2 SNEGSKA (reference sequence). The CDR3 is 14 amino acids.